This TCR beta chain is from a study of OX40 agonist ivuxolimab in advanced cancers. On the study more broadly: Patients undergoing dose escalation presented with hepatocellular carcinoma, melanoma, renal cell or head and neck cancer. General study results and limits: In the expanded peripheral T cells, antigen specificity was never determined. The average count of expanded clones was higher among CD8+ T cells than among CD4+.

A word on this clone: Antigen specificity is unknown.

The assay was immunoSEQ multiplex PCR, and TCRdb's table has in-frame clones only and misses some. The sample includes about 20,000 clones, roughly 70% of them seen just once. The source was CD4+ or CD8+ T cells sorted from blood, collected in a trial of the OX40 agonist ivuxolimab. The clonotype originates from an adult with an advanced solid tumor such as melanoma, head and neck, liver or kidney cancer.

The CDR3 region has the DNA TGTGCCAGCAGCTTGCCCGGGGGATACGAGCAGTACTTC. Its translation: CASSLPGGYEQYF. The rearrangement links TRBV5-4 to TRBJ2-7, with D perhaps TRBD2 (6 bases). Germline-derived CDR1 and CDR2 are SGHNT and YYREEE (reference sequence). V was trimmed by 1 base and J by 4 bases, leaving 9 bases between them. CDR3 length: 13 amino acids.